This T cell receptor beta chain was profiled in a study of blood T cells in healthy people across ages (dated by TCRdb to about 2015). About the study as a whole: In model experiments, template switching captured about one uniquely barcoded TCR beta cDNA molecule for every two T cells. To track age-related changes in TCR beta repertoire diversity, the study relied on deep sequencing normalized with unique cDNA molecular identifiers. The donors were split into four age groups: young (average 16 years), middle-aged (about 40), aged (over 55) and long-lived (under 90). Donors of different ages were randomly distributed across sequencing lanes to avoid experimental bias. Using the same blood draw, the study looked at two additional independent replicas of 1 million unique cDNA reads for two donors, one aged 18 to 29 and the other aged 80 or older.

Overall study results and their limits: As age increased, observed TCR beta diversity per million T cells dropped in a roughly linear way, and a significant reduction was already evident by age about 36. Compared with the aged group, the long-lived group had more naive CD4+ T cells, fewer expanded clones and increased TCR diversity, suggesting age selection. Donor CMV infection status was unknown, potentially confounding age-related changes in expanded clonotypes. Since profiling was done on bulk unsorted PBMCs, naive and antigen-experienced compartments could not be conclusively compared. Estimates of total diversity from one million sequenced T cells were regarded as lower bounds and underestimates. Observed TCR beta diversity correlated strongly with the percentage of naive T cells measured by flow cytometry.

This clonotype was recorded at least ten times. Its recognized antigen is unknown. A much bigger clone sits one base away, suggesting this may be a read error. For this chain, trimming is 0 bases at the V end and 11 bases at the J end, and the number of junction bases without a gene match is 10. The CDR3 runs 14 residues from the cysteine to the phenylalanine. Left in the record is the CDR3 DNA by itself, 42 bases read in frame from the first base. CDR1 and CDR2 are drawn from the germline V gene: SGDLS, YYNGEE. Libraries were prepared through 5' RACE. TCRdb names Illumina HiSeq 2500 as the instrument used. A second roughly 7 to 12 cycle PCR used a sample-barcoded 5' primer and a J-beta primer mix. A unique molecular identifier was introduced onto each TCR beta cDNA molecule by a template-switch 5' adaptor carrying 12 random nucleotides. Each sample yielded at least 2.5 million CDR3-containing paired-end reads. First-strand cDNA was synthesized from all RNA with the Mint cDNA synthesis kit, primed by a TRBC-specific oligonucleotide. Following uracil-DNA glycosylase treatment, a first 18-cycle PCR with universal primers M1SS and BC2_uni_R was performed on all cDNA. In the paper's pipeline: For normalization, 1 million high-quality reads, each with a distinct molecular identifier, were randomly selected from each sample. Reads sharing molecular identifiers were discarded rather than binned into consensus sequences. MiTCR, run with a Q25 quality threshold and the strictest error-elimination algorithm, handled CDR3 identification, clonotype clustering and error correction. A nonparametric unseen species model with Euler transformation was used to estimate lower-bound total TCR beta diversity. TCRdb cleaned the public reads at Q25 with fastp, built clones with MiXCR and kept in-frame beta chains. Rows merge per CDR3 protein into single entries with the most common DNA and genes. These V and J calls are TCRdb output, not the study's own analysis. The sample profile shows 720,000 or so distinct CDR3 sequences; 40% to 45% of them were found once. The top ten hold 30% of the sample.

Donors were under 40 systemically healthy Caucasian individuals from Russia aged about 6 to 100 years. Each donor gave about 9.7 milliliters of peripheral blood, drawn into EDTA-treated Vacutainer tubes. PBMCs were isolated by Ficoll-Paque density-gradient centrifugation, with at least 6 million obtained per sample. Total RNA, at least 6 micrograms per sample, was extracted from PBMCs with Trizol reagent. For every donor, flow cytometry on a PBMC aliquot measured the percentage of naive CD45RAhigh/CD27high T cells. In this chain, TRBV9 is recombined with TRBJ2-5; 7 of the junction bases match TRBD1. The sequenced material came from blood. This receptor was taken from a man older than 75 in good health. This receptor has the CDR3 CASSVAGQVNEQYF. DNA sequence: TGTGCCAGCAGCGTAGCCGGACAGGTCAATGAGCAGTACTTC.